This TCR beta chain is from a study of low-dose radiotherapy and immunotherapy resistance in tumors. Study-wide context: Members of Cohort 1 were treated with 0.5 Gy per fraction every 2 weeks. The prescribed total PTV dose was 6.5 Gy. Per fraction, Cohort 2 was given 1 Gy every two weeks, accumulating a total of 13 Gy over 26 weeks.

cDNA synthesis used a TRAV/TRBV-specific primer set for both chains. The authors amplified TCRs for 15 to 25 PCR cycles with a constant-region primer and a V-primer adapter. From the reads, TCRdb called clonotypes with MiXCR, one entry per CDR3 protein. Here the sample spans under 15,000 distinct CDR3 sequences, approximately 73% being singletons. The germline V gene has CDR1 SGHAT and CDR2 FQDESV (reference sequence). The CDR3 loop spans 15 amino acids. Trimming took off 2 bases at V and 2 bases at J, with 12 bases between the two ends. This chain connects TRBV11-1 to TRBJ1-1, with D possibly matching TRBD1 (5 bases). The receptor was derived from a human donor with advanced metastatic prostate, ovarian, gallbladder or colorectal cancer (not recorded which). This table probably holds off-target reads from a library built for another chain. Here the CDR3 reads CASSLTRDGNTEAFF. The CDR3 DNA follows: TGTGCCAGCAGCTTAACCAGGGACGGTAACACTGAAGCTTTCTTT.